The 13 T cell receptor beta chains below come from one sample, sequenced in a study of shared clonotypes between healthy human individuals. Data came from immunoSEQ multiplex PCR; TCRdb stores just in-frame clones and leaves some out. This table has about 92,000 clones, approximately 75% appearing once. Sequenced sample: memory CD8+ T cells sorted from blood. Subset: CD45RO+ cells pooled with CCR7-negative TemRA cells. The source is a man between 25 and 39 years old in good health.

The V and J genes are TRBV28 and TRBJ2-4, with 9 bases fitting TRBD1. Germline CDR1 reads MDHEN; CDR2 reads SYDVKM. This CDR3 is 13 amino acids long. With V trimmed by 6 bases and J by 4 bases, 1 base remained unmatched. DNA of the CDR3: TGTGCCAGCAGGGGACAGGGAAAAAACATTCAGTACTTC. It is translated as CASRGQGKNIQYF.

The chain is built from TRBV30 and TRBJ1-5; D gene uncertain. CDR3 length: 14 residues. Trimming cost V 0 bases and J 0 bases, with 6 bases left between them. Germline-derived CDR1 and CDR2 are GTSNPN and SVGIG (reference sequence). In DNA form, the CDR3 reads TGTGCCTGGAGTGTGGGAAATAGCAATCAGCCCCAGCATTTT. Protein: CAWSVGNSNQPQHF.

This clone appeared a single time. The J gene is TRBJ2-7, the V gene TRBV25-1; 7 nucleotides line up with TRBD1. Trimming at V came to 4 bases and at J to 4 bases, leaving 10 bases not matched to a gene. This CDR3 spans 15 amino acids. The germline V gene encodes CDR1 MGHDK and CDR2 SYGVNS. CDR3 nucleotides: TGTGCCAGCAGTGGAAAAGGGGGCAGGCAGTACGAGCAGTACTTC. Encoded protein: CASSGKGGRQYEQYF.

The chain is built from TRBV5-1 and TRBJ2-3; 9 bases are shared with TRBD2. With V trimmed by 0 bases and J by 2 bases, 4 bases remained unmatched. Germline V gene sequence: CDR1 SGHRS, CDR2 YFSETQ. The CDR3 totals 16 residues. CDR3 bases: TGCGCCAGCAGCTTGGGCATAGCGGGAGACACAGATACGCAGTATTTT. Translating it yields CASSLGIAGDTDTQYF. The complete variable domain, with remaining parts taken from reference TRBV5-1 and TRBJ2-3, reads KAGVTQTPRYLIKTRGQQVTLSCSPISGHRSVSWYQQTPGQGLQFLFEYFSETQRNKGNFPGRFSGRQFSNSRSEMNVSTLELGDSALYLCASSLGIAGDTDTQYFGPGTRLTVL.

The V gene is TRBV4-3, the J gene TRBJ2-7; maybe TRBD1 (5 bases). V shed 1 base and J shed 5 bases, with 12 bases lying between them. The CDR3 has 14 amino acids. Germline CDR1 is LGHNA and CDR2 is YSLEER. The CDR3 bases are TGCGCCAGCAGCCAAGGACAGTATGGGAACGAGCAGTACTTC. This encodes CASSQGQYGNEQYF.

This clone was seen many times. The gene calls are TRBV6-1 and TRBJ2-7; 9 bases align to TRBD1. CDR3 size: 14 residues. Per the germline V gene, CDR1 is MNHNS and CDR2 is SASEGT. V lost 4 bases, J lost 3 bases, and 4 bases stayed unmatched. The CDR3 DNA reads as TGTGCCAGCAGTGCCTCGACAGGGGGCTACGAGCAGTACTTC. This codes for CASSASTGGYEQYF.

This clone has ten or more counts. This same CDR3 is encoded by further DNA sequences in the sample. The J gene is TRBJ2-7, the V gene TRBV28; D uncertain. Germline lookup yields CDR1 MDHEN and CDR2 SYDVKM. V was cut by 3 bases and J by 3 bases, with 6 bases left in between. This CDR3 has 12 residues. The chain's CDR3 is CASSFVDYEQYF. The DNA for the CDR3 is TGTGCCAGCAGTTTCGTCGACTACGAGCAGTACTTC.

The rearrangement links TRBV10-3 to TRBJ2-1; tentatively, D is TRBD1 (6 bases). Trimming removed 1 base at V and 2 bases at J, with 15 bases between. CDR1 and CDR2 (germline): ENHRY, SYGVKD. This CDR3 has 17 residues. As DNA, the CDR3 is TGTGCCATCAGTGAGTTCCAGACAGGATTGACCTACAATGAGCAGTTCTTC. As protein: CAISEFQTGLTYNEQFF.

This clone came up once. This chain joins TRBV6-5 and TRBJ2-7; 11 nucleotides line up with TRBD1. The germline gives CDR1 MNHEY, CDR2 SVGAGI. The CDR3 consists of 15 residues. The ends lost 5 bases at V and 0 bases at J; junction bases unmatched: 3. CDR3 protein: CASSHGTGGSYEQYF. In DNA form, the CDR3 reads TGTGCCAGCAGTCATGGGACAGGGGGCTCCTACGAGCAGTACTTC.

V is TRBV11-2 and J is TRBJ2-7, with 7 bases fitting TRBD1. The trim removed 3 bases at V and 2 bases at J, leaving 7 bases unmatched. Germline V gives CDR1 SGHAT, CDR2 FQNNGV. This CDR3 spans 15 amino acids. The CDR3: CASSLDHRGAYEQYF. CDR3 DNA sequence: TGTGCCAGCAGCTTGGATCACAGGGGAGCCTACGAGCAGTACTTC.

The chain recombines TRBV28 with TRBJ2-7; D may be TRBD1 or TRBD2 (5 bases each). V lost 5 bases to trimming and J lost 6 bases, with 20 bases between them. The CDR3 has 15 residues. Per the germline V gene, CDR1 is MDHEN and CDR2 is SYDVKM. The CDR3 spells CASSLDRAGSGEQYF. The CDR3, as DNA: TGTGCCAGCAGTCTCGATAGGGCAGGGAGCGGCGAGCAGTACTTC.

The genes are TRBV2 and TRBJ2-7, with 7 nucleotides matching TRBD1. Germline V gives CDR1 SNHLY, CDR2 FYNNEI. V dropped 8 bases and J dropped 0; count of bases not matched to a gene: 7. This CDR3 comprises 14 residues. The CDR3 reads CASLATGNSYEQYF. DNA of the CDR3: TGTGCCAGCTTAGCGACAGGGAACTCCTACGAGCAGTACTTC.

CDR3 region: CASSFRPGLSYNEQFF. The CDR3 coding sequence is TGTGCCAGCAGTTTTCGGCCGGGACTCTCCTACAATGAGCAGTTCTTC. V and J are TRBV11-2 and TRBJ2-1, with D maybe TRBD2 (6 bases). The length of the CDR3 is 16 residues. CDR1 and CDR2 (germline): SGHAT, FQNNGV. V was clipped by 6 bases and J by 0 bases, with 15 bases between them.